The rows below give T cell receptor beta chains drawn from one sample of a study of CD8+CD57+ T cells in acquired aplastic anemia. TCRdb independently ran MiXCR on the reads; one entry per CDR3 protein. Altogether about 200,000 distinct CDR3 sequences are present, approximately 35% being singletons, with the ten largest covering roughly 1.1%. The sample consisted of sorted CD4+, CD8+, or CD8+CD57+ T cells (not recorded which) from PBMCs. The source of these receptors is a human donor in good health, serving as a control. The CDR3 runs from the conserved cysteine through the conserved F or W. The order of the fields is V gene, D gene, clone size, J gene, CDR3 protein, CDR3 DNA. D genes are given only for firm matches. The listing skips clone size in some rows; elsewhere it reads once, few, many or a size class.

TRBV29-1	NA	NA	TRBJ1-2	CSSGLIYGYTF	TGCAGCTCGGGACTGATTTATGGCTACACCTTC
TRBV25-1	NA	NA	TRBJ1-1	CASSDSVFGRGTEAFF	TGTGCCAGCAGTGATTCAGTTTTCGGGAGAGGCACTGAAGCTTTCTTT
TRBV5-6	TRBD1	NA	TRBJ1-1	CASSLPTGETEAFF	TGTGCCAGCAGCTTGCCGACAGGGGAGACTGAAGCTTTCTTT
TRBV11-1	NA	few	TRBJ1-3	CASSRARGPGNTIYF	TGTGCCAGCAGCCGGGCGCGGGGCCCTGGAAACACCATATATTTT
TRBV12-5	NA	few	TRBJ2-7	CASGLVAGARSYEQYF	TGTGCTAGTGGTTTGGTGGCAGGGGCACGGTCCTACGAGCAGTACTTC
TRBV20-1	NA	NA	TRBJ2-7	CSAGDVESSYEQYF	TGCAGTGCTGGGGACGTAGAAAGCTCCTACGAGCAGTACTTC
TRBV12-3/TRBV12-4	NA	NA	TRBJ1-1	CASSPSRYPMNTEAFF	TGTGCCAGCAGTCCAAGCAGGTACCCAATGAACACTGAAGCTTTCTTT
TRBV5-5	NA	NA	TRBJ1-1	CASSLGLGQNTEAFF	TGTGCCAGCAGCTTGGGTTTGGGCCAGAACACTGAAGCTTTCTTT
TRBV10-1	NA	many	TRBJ1-1	CASSEGGSNTEAFF	TGCGCCAGCAGTGAAGGGGGATCGAACACTGAAGCTTTCTTT
TRBV7-9	NA	few	TRBJ2-3	CASQTGRGTDTQYF	TGTGCCAGTCAGACCGGCAGGGGCACAGATACGCAGTATTTT
TRBV3-1	TRBD1	NA	TRBJ1-2	CASIQGQGTYGYTF	TGTGCCAGCATCCAGGGACAGGGGACCTATGGCTACACCTTC
TRBV2	NA	NA	TRBJ2-7	CTSRRPNTYEQYF	TGCACCAGCCGGCGGCCCAACACCTACGAGCAGTACTTC
TRBV20-1	NA	NA	TRBJ1-1	CSAREWGTGVNTEAFF	TGCAGTGCTAGAGAATGGGGGACTGGGGTGAACACTGAAGCTTTCTTT
TRBV24-1	TRBD2	NA	TRBJ2-3	CATSDRLAGSTDTQYF	TGTGCCACCAGTGATAGACTAGCGGGAAGCACAGATACGCAGTATTTT
TRBV5-1	TRBD1	many	TRBJ2-7	CASSWKGQGVGEQYF	TGCGCCAGCAGCTGGAAGGGACAGGGGGTGGGGGAGCAGTACTTC
TRBV20-1	NA	many	TRBJ1-5	CSARVRKGIGNQPQHF	TGCAGTGCTAGAGTGCGCAAGGGGATCGGCAATCAGCCCCAGCATTTT
TRBV7-2	NA	NA	TRBJ1-2	CASSLMGGGYTF	TGTGCCAGCAGCTTAATGGGCGGCGGCTACACCTTC
TRBV7-2	NA	many	TRBJ2-3	CASSLVRGTDTQYF	TGTGCCAGCAGCTTAGTCAGGGGCACAGATACGCAGTATTTT
TRBV2	NA	NA	TRBJ1-2	CASMDTFILNYGYTF	TGTGCCAGCATGGATACCTTTATTCTTAACTATGGCTACACCTTC
TRBV18	NA	NA	TRBJ2-5	CASSPSQAYQETQYF	TGTGCCAGCTCACCATCACAGGCGTACCAAGAGACCCAGTACTTC
TRBV20-1	NA	NA	TRBJ1-1	CSARDGRVRTEAFF	TGCAGTGCTAGAGATGGCCGGGTTAGGACTGAAGCTTTCTTT
TRBV11-3	NA	few	TRBJ2-3	CASSLDDSGYTQYF	TGTGCCAGCAGCTTAGATGATTCCGGATATACGCAGTATTTT
TRBV7-9	NA	many	TRBJ1-2	CASSLNTGLNYGYTF	TGTGCCAGCAGCCTGAATACAGGGCTGAACTATGGCTACACCTTC
TRBV2	NA	many	TRBJ1-4	CASRTLEKLFF	TGTGCCAGCAGGACCCTTGAAAAACTGTTTTTT
TRBV9	NA	many	TRBJ1-2	CASSVSGTNYGYTF	TGTGCCAGCAGCGTATCAGGTACTAACTATGGCTACACCTTC
TRBV15	NA	many	TRBJ2-3	CATSPTRERTDTQYF	TGTGCCACCAGCCCCACGAGGGAGCGCACAGATACGCAGTATTTT
TRBV6-1	NA	NA	TRBJ2-7	CASRGPGAYEQYF	TGTGCCAGCAGAGGACCGGGAGCCTACGAGCAGTACTTC
TRBV15	TRBD1	many	TRBJ1-6	CATSRGGTELNRGDSPLHF	TGTGCCACCAGCAGAGGCGGGACAGAACTTAACCGTGGGGATTCACCCCTCCACTTT
TRBV7-2	NA	NA	TRBJ2-5	CASAANLETQYF	TGTGCCAGCGCGGCTAACCTTGAGACCCAGTACTTC
TRBV2	NA	NA	TRBJ2-4	CASSEIWPVAKNIQYF	TGTGCCAGCAGTGAAATTTGGCCGGTAGCCAAAAACATTCAGTACTTC